This T cell receptor beta chain was captured in a study of T cell repertoires in cytomegalovirus infection. Across the whole study: Recently identified HLA-C-restricted CMV epitopes and well-studied HLA-B-restricted CMV epitopes were used by the study.

Germline lookup yields CDR1 MNHEY and CDR2 SVGEGT. V lost 6 bases and J lost 0; bases outside the gene matches: 6. The length of the CDR3 is 17 residues. TCRdb processed the reads anew with MiXCR; each CDR3 protein has one entry. The repertoire includes approximately 270,000 distinct CDR3 sequences, 20% to 25% of them detected once, and under 25% sits in the top ten. This clonotype has ten or more counts. The antigen is undetermined. The rearrangement joins TRBV6-2 or TRBV6-3 to TRBJ2-7, with TRBD2 matching 15 bases. This material consisted of cultured PBMCs, taken from culture after CMV antigen stimulation. This TCR derives from a human donor in good health (CMV status not recorded). Some clones in this sample may be carry-over from other donors' samples. CDR3 loop: CASSRQGLAGGSYEQYF. As DNA, the CDR3 is TGTGCCAGCAGCCGCCAGGGACTAGCGGGAGGCTCCTACGAGCAGTACTTC.